The 21 T cell receptor beta chains given below trace back to one sample, sequenced in a study of OX40 agonist ivuxolimab in advanced cancers. The protocol was immunoSEQ multiplex PCR, while the TCRdb copy is restricted to in-frame clones and leaves out a portion. The table shows some 94,000 clones, with about 96% occurring only once. Source: CD4+ or CD8+ T cells sorted from blood, taken in a trial of the OX40 agonist ivuxolimab. These receptors were collected from an adult with an advanced solid tumor such as melanoma, head and neck, liver or kidney cancer.

V is TRBV19 and J is TRBJ2-3; maybe TRBD1 (6 bases). The CDR3 contains 13 residues. The V and J ends lost 8 bases and 1 base respectively, with 10 bases between them. Per the germline V gene, CDR1 is LNHDA and CDR2 is SQIVND (reference sequence). This chain's CDR3 is CASSAGGTDTQYF. The CDR3 DNA reads TGTGCCAGTTCGGCAGGGGGCACAGATACGCAGTATTTT.

By share, this clone ranks as medium-sized. This chain uses TRBV5-1 with TRBJ1-6; no firm D call. CDR3 size: 16 residues. Trimming cost V 4 bases and J 0 bases, with 11 bases left between them. Per the germline V gene, CDR1 is SGHRS and CDR2 is YFSETQ. The CDR3 is CASSAGSYSYNSPLHF. CDR3 DNA: TGCGCCAGCAGCGCCGGCAGTTACTCCTATAATTCACCCCTCCACTTT.

The chain combines TRBV5-6 with TRBJ1-2; D is uncertain. Trimming shortened V by 4 bases and J by 2 bases, and 6 bases separated the two germline ends. Germline CDR1 is SGHDT and CDR2 is YYEEEE. This CDR3 is 12 amino acids long. The CDR3 coding sequence is TGTGCCAGCAGCGCCGGGAACTATGGCTACACCTTC. It translates to CASSAGNYGYTF.

As DNA, the CDR3 is TGTGCCAGCAGCTTTAGGATAGGGCAAGAGACCCAGTACTTC. Amino acid sequence: CASSFRIGQETQYF. J is TRBJ2-5 and V is TRBV11-2; D not certain. Germline CDR1 SGHAT, CDR2 FQNNGV. CDR3 length: 14 amino acids. The ends were cut back, 3 bases at V and 2 bases at J, with 10 bases in the middle. The complete variable domain, with remaining parts taken from reference TRBV11-2 and TRBJ2-5, reads EAGVAQSPRYKIIEKRQSVAFWCNPISGHATLYWYQQILGQGPKLLIQFQNNGVVDDSQLPKDRFSAERLKGVDSTLKIQPAKLEDSAVYLCASSFRIGQETQYFGPGTRLLVL.

The chain couples TRBV7-2 to TRBJ2-2; unclear D gene. The CDR3 covers 14 residues. CDR1 SGHTA and CDR2 FQGNSA come from the germline V gene. Trimming left V 8 bases short and J 2 bases short, with 12 bases between. The CDR3 region has the DNA TGTGCCAGCCCGGCAACTATAAACACCGGGGAGCTGTTTTTT. The encoded protein is CASPATINTGELFF.

The rearrangement joins TRBV7-9 to TRBJ1-3, with D possibly TRBD1 on 5 matching bases. In germline, CDR1 is SEHNR, CDR2 FQNEAQ (reference sequence). The CDR3 loop spans 15 amino acids. The V end lost 0 bases, the J end lost 2 bases, and 8 bases lay between the germline ends. The CDR3 reads CASSLASGAGNTIYF. For the CDR3, the DNA is TGTGCCAGCAGCTTAGCTTCGGGGGCTGGAAACACCATATATTTT. The whole variable domain, filled in from reference TRBV7-9 and TRBJ1-3, reads DTGVSQNPRHKITKRGQNVTFRCDPISEHNRLYWYRQTLGQGPEFLTYFQNEAQLEKSRLLSDRFSAERPKGSFSTLEIQRTEQGDSAMYLCASSLASGAGNTIYFGEGSWLTVV.

The rearrangement uses TRBV28 and TRBJ1-5, with TRBD1 matching 7 bases. Looked up from germline, CDR1 is MDHEN and CDR2 is SYDVKM. The CDR3 has 14 residues. J lost 7 bases, V lost 5 bases, and 8 bases had no gene match. The CDR3 reads CASSLRQGEQPQHF. CDR3 nucleotides: TGTGCCAGCAGTCTAAGACAGGGTGAGCAGCCCCAGCATTTT.

The CDR3 protein is CASGPGTDYEQYF. The CDR3 DNA follows: TGTGCCAGCGGCCCTGGGACAGACTACGAGCAGTACTTC. The V gene is TRBV27, the J gene TRBJ2-7, with 7 bases lining up with TRBD1. Germline-derived CDR1 and CDR2 are MNHEY and SMNVEV (reference sequence). The CDR3 is 13 amino acids. With V trimmed by 8 bases and J by 3 bases, 7 bases remained unmatched.

This chain uses TRBV6-5 with TRBJ1-2, with no clear D. With 2 bases removed from V and 3 bases from J, the gap between germline ends came to 13 bases. CDR1 is MNHEY, CDR2 SVGAGI, per germline. The CDR3 consists of 15 residues. The CDR3 loop reads CASSYPKVADYGYTF. DNA of the CDR3: TGTGCCAGCAGTTACCCCAAGGTGGCCGACTATGGCTACACCTTC.

The gene calls are TRBV7-9 and TRBJ2-7; possibly TRBD1 for D (5 bases). Germline CDR1 is SEHNR and CDR2 is FQNEAQ (reference sequence). This CDR3 is 12 amino acids long. The V end lost 4 bases, the J end lost 3 bases, and 7 bases lay between the germline ends. This CDR3 is CASSSQGYEQYF. The DNA of the CDR3 is TGTGCCAGCAGCTCCCAGGGCTACGAGCAGTACTTC.

The CDR3 protein is CASSLGTGSNTEAFF. CDR3 in DNA: TGTGCCAGCAGTTTGGGGACAGGGTCGAACACTGAAGCTTTCTTT. The V call is TRBV28, the J call TRBJ1-1; 9 positions agree with TRBD1. With 3 bases clipped from V and 1 base from J, the junction kept 3 bases outside the gene matches. CDR1 and CDR2 from the germline V gene are MDHEN and SYDVKM. This CDR3 spans 15 amino acids.

This chain uses TRBV9 with TRBJ1-5; D is possibly TRBD1 (6 bases). This CDR3 comprises 15 residues. V lost 4 bases and J lost 3, with 14 bases in between. The V gene's germline CDR1 is SGDLS and CDR2 YYNGEE. CDR3 sequence: CASSLEGGNNQPQHF. The CDR3, as DNA: TGTGCCAGCAGCCTTGAGGGGGGGAACAATCAGCCCCAGCATTTT.

The rearrangement uses TRBV9 and TRBJ2-1, with TRBD2 identical over 8 bases. The V segment lost 0 bases and the J segment 7 bases; nucleotides outside the gene matches: 6. This CDR3 is built from 15 residues. The V gene's germline CDR1 is SGDLS and CDR2 YYNGEE. CDR3 sequence reads: CASSVETVAGNEQFF. DNA of the CDR3: TGTGCCAGCAGCGTAGAAACCGTAGCGGGGAATGAGCAGTTCTTC.

This sequence joins TRBV25-1 and TRBJ1-5; weak D call: TRBD1 (5 bases). V shed 1 base and J shed 4 bases, with 8 bases lying between them. Per the germline V gene, CDR1 is MGHDK and CDR2 is SYGVNS. The CDR3 covers 14 residues. CDR3 in DNA: TGTGCCAGCAGTGAATTAACAGGAAATCAGCCCCAGCATTTT. Protein sequence: CASSELTGNQPQHF.

This sequence joins TRBV11-2 and TRBJ2-3, with a possible D match to TRBD1 (5 bases). V gave up 8 bases and J gave up 5 bases, with 8 bases separating them. Germline CDR1 and CDR2: SGHAT and FQNNGV. This CDR3 is 11 amino acids long. The CDR3 coding sequence is TGTGCCAGCGGTAGGGGAGATACGCAGTATTTT. It yields the protein CASGRGDTQYF.

The chain joins TRBV5-8 to TRBJ1-6, with unresolved D. V was trimmed by 6 bases and J by 5 bases, leaving 15 bases between them. CDR1 and CDR2 (germline): SGHTS, YDEGEE. The CDR3 runs 15 residues. The CDR3 sequence is CASIPMSGDNSPLHF. DNA of the CDR3: TGTGCCAGCATCCCGATGAGCGGAGATAATTCACCCCTCCACTTT.

The genes are TRBV9 and TRBJ2-7; maybe TRBD2 (5 bases). V was clipped by 0 bases and J by 0 bases, with 16 bases between them. Germline lookup yields CDR1 SGDLS and CDR2 YYNGEE. This CDR3 has 17 amino acids. The CDR3 sequence: CASSVDPSGLSSYEQYF. Here the CDR3 DNA reads TGTGCCAGCAGCGTAGATCCCTCGGGGTTAAGCTCCTACGAGCAGTACTTC. The full variable domain, its missing parts supplied by reference TRBV9 and TRBJ2-7, is DSGVTQTPKHLITATGQRVTLRCSPRSGDLSVYWYQQSLDQGLQFLIQYYNGEERAKGNILERFSAQQFPDLHSELNLSSLELGDSALYFCASSVDPSGLSSYEQYFGPGTRLTVT.

The rearrangement links TRBV5-4 to TRBJ2-5, with D possibly being TRBD1 or TRBD2 (5 bases each). The germline V gene encodes CDR1 SGHNT and CDR2 YYREEE (reference sequence). Trimming shortened V by 5 bases and J by 2 bases, and 19 bases separated the two germline ends. This CDR3 spans 16 amino acids. The CDR3 coding sequence is TGTGCCAGCAGAATCTGGGGGTCAGGAAATCAAGAGACCCAGTACTTC. This codes for CASRIWGSGNQETQYF. The full variable domain, rest sourced from reference TRBV5-4 and TRBJ2-5, is ETGVTQSPTHLIKTRGQQVTLRCSSQSGHNTVSWYQQALGQGPQFIFQYYREEENGRGNFPPRFSGLQFPNYSSELNVNALELDDSALYLCASRIWGSGNQETQYFGPGTRLLVL.

The chain carries TRBV11-2 and TRBJ1-3, with D perhaps matching TRBD1 (5 bases). V was clipped by 1 base and J by 2 bases, with 6 bases between them. Germline CDR1 reads SGHAT; CDR2 reads FQNNGV. The CDR3 runs to 14 residues. This CDR3 reads CASSLAGAGNTIYF. The CDR3 nucleotides read TGTGCCAGCAGCTTAGCGGGGGCTGGAAACACCATATATTTT.

This sequence joins TRBV27 and TRBJ1-1; the D gene is possibly TRBD1 (5 bases). Trimming stripped 5 bases from V and 1 base from J, with 11 bases between. The CDR3 is 14 amino acids. Germline CDR1 is MNHEY and CDR2 is SMNVEV (reference sequence). CDR3 nucleotides: TGTGCCAGCAGTCCCCGGGGGGAGAACACTGAAGCTTTCTTT. It encodes CASSPRGENTEAFF.

J is TRBJ1-1 and V is TRBV6-5; D might be TRBD1 (5 bases). CDR1 and CDR2 (germline): MNHEY, SVGAGI. The V and J ends lost 2 bases and 1 base respectively, with 8 bases between them. This CDR3 contains 14 residues. The CDR3 nucleotides are TGTGCCAGCAGTTACCTGGGACCGAACACTGAAGCTTTCTTT. Its translation: CASSYLGPNTEAFF.